The 7 T cell receptor beta chains below come from one sample, sequenced in a study of control samples from healthy donors and cancer patients. Repertoires were generated with immunoSEQ multiplex PCR, while TCRdb's copy carries only in-frame clones and drops some. The table records 150,000 or so clones, roughly 90% of them present only once. Material: blood. The receptors were gathered from a man aged 40-55 years in good health.

The V gene is TRBV7-3, the J gene TRBJ1-5; weak D call: TRBD1 (5 bases). The CDR3 extends over 15 amino acids. Germline-derived CDR1 and CDR2 are SGHTA and FQGTGA. Trimming cost V 6 bases and J 6 bases, with 18 bases left between them. This CDR3 is CASRPGLRGSQPQHF. DNA for the CDR3: TGTGCCAGCAGGCCGGGACTTAGGGGAAGTCAGCCCCAGCATTTT. Together with reference TRBV7-3 and TRBJ1-5, the CDR3 gives the full variable domain: GAGVSQTPSNKVTEKGKYVELRCDPISGHTALYWYRQSLGQGPEFLIYFQGTGAADDSGLPNDRFFAVRPEGSVSTLKIQRTERGDSAVYLCASRPGLRGSQPQHFGDGTRLSIL.

The genes are TRBV15 and TRBJ2-1; tentative D call: TRBD1 (6 bases). Deletions cut 5 bases from V and 4 bases from J, with 30 bases between. CDR1 and CDR2 from the germline V gene are LNHNV and YYDKDF (reference sequence). This CDR3 has 20 amino acids. CDR3 amino acids: CATSGQTDLARETNYNEQFF. The CDR3 DNA is TGTGCCACCAGCGGACAGACAGACCTCGCACGAGAAACGAATTACAATGAGCAGTTCTTC.

This clone was counted a single time. This chain joins TRBV3-1 (or the pseudogene TRBV3-2) and TRBJ2-3; D unresolved. The CDR3 extends over 13 amino acids. The V gene lost 0 bases and the J gene lost 4 bases, with 5 bases spanning the gap. The V gene's germline CDR1 is LGHDT and CDR2 YNNKEL (reference sequence). The CDR3 bases are TGTGCCAGCAGCCAAGAGATGCCAGATACGCAGTATTTT. Protein: CASSQEMPDTQYF.

The V and J genes are TRBV5-1 and TRBJ2-1; D ambiguous. This CDR3 has 15 residues. The V and J ends lost 0 bases and 2 bases respectively, with 9 bases between them. Per the germline V gene, CDR1 is SGHRS and CDR2 is YFSETQ. The CDR3 spells CASSLALSAYNEQFF. The CDR3 DNA reads as TGCGCCAGCAGCTTGGCGTTGTCAGCCTACAATGAGCAGTTCTTC.

This chain links TRBV19 with TRBJ2-3, with TRBD2 matching over 7 bases. The CDR3 spans 15 residues. V trimming: 5 bases; J trimming: 1 base; junction bases outside the gene matches: 6. Germline CDR1 LNHDA, CDR2 SQIVND (reference sequence). The CDR3 sequence is CASSWALAGTDTQYF. The CDR3 nucleotides read TGTGCCAGTAGTTGGGCTCTAGCGGGCACAGATACGCAGTATTTT. The entire variable domain, with the rest obtained from reference TRBV19 and TRBJ2-3, is as follows: DGGITQSPKYLFRKEGQNVTLSCEQNLNHDAMYWYRQDPGQGLRLIYYSQIVNDFQKGDIAEGYSVSREKKESFPLTVTSAQKNPTAFYLCASSWALAGTDTQYFGPGTRLTVL.

The chain carries TRBV19 and TRBJ1-1, with TRBD1 matching 7 bases. The CDR3 loop spans 15 amino acids. Germline loops: CDR1 LNHDA, CDR2 SQIVND (reference sequence). Trimming removed 5 bases from V and 1 base from J; junction bases left unmatched: 7. The CDR3, as DNA: TGTGCCAGTAGTTACAGGGGATGGGAGAACACTGAAGCTTTCTTT. It specifies CASSYRGWENTEAFF.

The chain has TRBV29-1 and TRBJ1-1; a weak D match, TRBD1 (5 bases). CDR1 SQVTM and CDR2 ANQGSEA come from the germline V gene. The CDR3 totals 14 residues. The V and J ends lost 5 bases and 4 bases respectively, with 17 bases between them. CDR3 DNA sequence: TGCAGCGTTCAACAGAGCCCAGGGAGCACTGAAGCTTTCTTT. Protein product: CSVQQSPGSTEAFF.